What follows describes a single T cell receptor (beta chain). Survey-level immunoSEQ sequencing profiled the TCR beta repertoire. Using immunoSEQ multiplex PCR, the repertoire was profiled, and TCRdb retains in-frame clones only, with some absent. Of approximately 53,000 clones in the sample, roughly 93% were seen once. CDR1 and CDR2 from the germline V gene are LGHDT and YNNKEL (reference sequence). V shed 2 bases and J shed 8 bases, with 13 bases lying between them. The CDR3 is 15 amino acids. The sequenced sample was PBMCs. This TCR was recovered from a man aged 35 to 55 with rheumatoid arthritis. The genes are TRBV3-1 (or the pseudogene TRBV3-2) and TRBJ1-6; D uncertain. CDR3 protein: CASSQPRGTDSPLHF. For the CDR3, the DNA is TGTGCCAGCAGCCAACCCCGGGGAACAGATTCACCCCTCCACTTT.